The present TCR beta chain was sequenced within a study of blood T cells in healthy people across ages. Notes on the study in general: The study regarded diversity estimates from one million T cells as underestimates. It was not known whether donors were CMV positive (a possible confounder of expanded clonotype changes). TCR beta diversity, measured per million T cells, fell in a roughly linear way with age.

The CDR3 is 14 residues long. Germline CDR1 reads DFQATT; CDR2 reads SNEGSKA (reference sequence). V lost 6 bases, J lost 10 bases, and 10 bases stayed unmatched. The authors ran a second PCR of roughly 7 to 11 cycles using a sample-barcoded 5' primer and a J-beta primer mix. TCRdb re-derived calls from the 5' RACE reads in MiXCR, one entry per CDR3 protein. The sample yields approximately 1.5 million distinct CDR3 sequences, 35% to 45% seen once. This clonotype was seen only a few times. Its matching antigen is unknown. The source material was blood. The clonotype was recovered from a woman younger than 30 in good health. The J gene is TRBJ2-1, the V gene TRBV20-1, with 12 bases aligning to TRBD2. CDR3 protein: CSAFRLAGGDEQFF. Here the CDR3 DNA reads TGCAGTGCCTTTAGGCTAGCGGGGGGGGACGAGCAGTTCTTC.